The clone carrying this T cell receptor beta chain has a handful of counts. Clones were read by immunoSEQ multiplex PCR, and TCRdb kept only the in-frame ones, dropping some. The data show some 150,000 clones, roughly 84% seen once. The data are from a study of blood T cell repertoires in COVID-19. Study in general: COVID-19 samples from acute and convalescent phases originated in the United States, Italy and Spain. Nucleic acid was either cDNA or gDNA, and it came from T cells, B-cell-depleted T cells, or PBMCs.

Looked up from germline, CDR1 is KGHSH and CDR2 is LQKENI. There are 16 residues in the CDR3. Trimming cost V 2 bases and J 0 bases, with 11 bases left between them. This sequence was found in a woman between 50 and 59 years old in a cohort sampled during active or convalescent COVID-19. The material sequenced was peripheral blood. This rearrangement joins TRBV18 to TRBJ1-3; D remains unclear. The CDR3 region has the DNA TGTGCCAGCTCACCAATAAGCACCAACTCTGGAAACACCATATATTTT. This translates into CASSPISTNSGNTIYF.